What follows are 19 T cell receptor beta chains derived from one specimen sequenced in a study of shared clonotypes between healthy human individuals. TCRdb's table, derived via immunoSEQ multiplex PCR, lists solely in-frame clones and lacks some. The sample consists of more than 150,000 clones, 85% to 95% of them appearing once. Sequenced material: naive CD4+ T cells sorted from blood. Subset here: CD45RA+ positively selected. The receptors were sampled from a young woman in good health.

This chain links TRBV14 with TRBJ2-7; D may be TRBD2 (5 bases). V lost 4 bases and J lost 3, with 13 bases in between. The germline gives CDR1 SGHDN, CDR2 FVKESK. The CDR3 has 14 residues. The CDR3 DNA follows: TGTGCCAGCAGCCGATACCAAGACTACTACGAGCAGTACTTC. Amino acids: CASSRYQDYYEQYF.

J is TRBJ2-6 and V is TRBV14, with TRBD1 matching 7 bases. The J segment lost 2 bases and the V segment lost 4 bases, leaving 5 bases of the junction unmatched. The CDR3 loop spans 16 amino acids. Germline CDR1 and CDR2: SGHDN and FVKESK. The CDR3 region is CASSPIGQAGANVLTF. The CDR3 DNA reads as TGTGCCAGCAGCCCTATTGGACAGGCTGGGGCCAACGTCCTGACTTTC.

The V gene is TRBV28, the J gene TRBJ2-7; 9 bases align to TRBD1. The CDR3 spans 15 residues. Per germline, CDR1 MDHEN and CDR2 SYDVKM. The J segment lost 7 bases and the V segment lost 4 bases, leaving 11 bases of the junction unmatched. The CDR3 reads CASSSSGTGTGEQYF. CDR3 in DNA: TGTGCCAGCAGTTCCTCCGGGACAGGGACTGGGGAGCAGTACTTC. The full variable domain, in which reference TRBV28 and TRBJ2-7 provide the parts outside the CDR3, is DVKVTQSSRYLVKRTGEKVFLECVQDMDHENMFWYRQDPGLGLRLIYFSYDVKMKEKGDIPEGYSVSREKKERFSLILESASTNQTSMYLCASSSSGTGTGEQYFGPGTRLTVT.

The V gene is TRBV5-1, the J gene TRBJ1-1, with D tentatively TRBD1 (5 bases). CDR3 length: 13 amino acids. V gave up 2 bases and J gave up 4 bases, with 9 bases separating them. Germline CDR1 is SGHRS and CDR2 is YFSETQ. The CDR3 loop reads CASSLEGSTEAFF. The CDR3 DNA sequence: TGCGCCAGCAGCTTAGAGGGGAGCACTGAAGCTTTCTTT.

The chain employs TRBV21-1 and TRBJ1-4. TRBV21-1 is assigned pseudogene status. The CDR3 covers 15 residues. The chain's CDR3 is CASSKDTGPNEKLFF. CDR3 DNA: TGTGCCAGCAGCAAAGATACGGGTCCGAATGAAAAACTGTTTTTT.

Only one count was recorded for this clone. The J gene is TRBJ1-1, the V gene TRBV7-9; D uncertain. The V gene lost 4 bases and the J gene lost 4 bases, with 10 bases spanning the gap. The germline V gene encodes CDR1 SEHNR and CDR2 FQNEAQ (reference sequence). There are 13 residues in the CDR3. The CDR3 sequence: CASSSEWGTEAFF. The CDR3 DNA is TGTGCCAGCAGCTCTGAGTGGGGCACTGAAGCTTTCTTT.

This chain joins TRBV2 and TRBJ2-5; a possible D gene is TRBD2 (5 bases). The J call may be incorrect, as the DNA end agrees better with TRBJ2-7. Germline-derived CDR1 and CDR2 are SNHLY and FYNNEI. CDR3 length: 11 amino acids. CDR3 region: CASKLANEQYF. In DNA form, the CDR3 reads TGTGCCAGCAAGCTAGCTAACGAGCAGTACTTC.

The genes are TRBV5-1 and TRBJ2-5; possible D gene TRBD1, 5 bases. The better agreement between TRBJ2-7 and the DNA end casts doubt on the J call. The CDR3 has 14 amino acids. Germline V gives CDR1 SGHRS, CDR2 YFSETQ. CDR3 sequence reads: CASSLVSGKHEQYF. The CDR3 region has the DNA TGCGCCAGCAGCTTGGTTTCAGGGAAGCACGAGCAGTACTTC.

This chain uses TRBV28 with TRBJ2-3; maybe TRBD1 (5 bases). This CDR3 spans 15 amino acids. V was trimmed by 3 bases and J by 0 bases, leaving 10 bases between them. CDR1 MDHEN and CDR2 SYDVKM come from the germline V gene. The DNA of the CDR3 is TGTGCCAGCAGTTTGCAGGGTACTAGCACAGATACGCAGTATTTT. Its protein product is CASSLQGTSTDTQYF.

The chain joins TRBV19 to TRBJ2-3, with 8 bases that match TRBD1. The V and J ends lost 5 bases and 9 bases, in that order; junction bases with no gene match: 13. The germline gives CDR1 LNHDA, CDR2 SQIVND (reference sequence). The CDR3 consists of 15 residues. CDR3 DNA: TGTGCCAGTAGTGCAACAGGGGGACCAGCAGTGACGCAGTATTTT. Its protein is CASSATGGPAVTQYF.

V and J are TRBV7-3 and TRBJ2-1, with 7 bases that match TRBD2. V shed 5 bases and J 3 bases; nucleotides not matched to a gene: 7. Germline-derived CDR1 and CDR2 are SGHTA and FQGTGA. CDR3 size: 15 residues. In DNA, the CDR3 is TGTGCCAGCAGCACAACTAGCGAGAGCTACAATGAGCAGTTCTTC. Residues: CASSTTSESYNEQFF.

The V call is TRBV5-1, the J call TRBJ1-1, with unresolved D. CDR1 and CDR2 (germline): SGHRS, YFSETQ. This CDR3 is built from 14 residues. V was clipped by 2 bases and J by 4 bases, with 12 bases between them. As DNA, the CDR3 is TGCGCCAGCAGCTTTCTAGAGGCCAGCACTGAAGCTTTCTTT. Its protein is CASSFLEASTEAFF. The variable domain in full, with the rest retrieved from reference TRBV5-1 and TRBJ1-1, is KAGVTQTPRYLIKTRGQQVTLSCSPISGHRSVSWYQQTPGQGLQFLFEYFSETQRNKGNFPGRFSGRQFSNSRSEMNVSTLELGDSALYLCASSFLEASTEAFFGQGTRLTVV.

The V call is TRBV19, the J call TRBJ2-5, with 7 bases matching TRBD1. V was clipped by 5 bases and J by 6 bases; unmatched bases: 12. This CDR3 has 15 residues. Germline values: CDR1 LNHDA, CDR2 SQIVND (reference sequence). The CDR3 region has the DNA TGTGCCAGTAGTCCACAGGGGCTAGTGGTACAGACCCAGTACTTC. It yields the protein CASSPQGLVVQTQYF.

This chain uses TRBV7-8 with TRBJ2-7; D remains unclear. The germline V gene has CDR1 SGHVS and CDR2 FQNEAQ. The CDR3 length is 17 residues. Trimming removed 3 bases from V and 0 bases from J, with 18 bases in between. CDR3 in DNA: TGTGCCAGCAGCTTGCTCCCGGTTGCCCAGGACTCCTACGAGCAGTACTTC. It specifies CASSLLPVAQDSYEQYF.

The table lists this clone with a count of one. This chain joins TRBV28 and TRBJ2-7; weak D call: TRBD1 (5 bases). CDR3 length equals 13 residues. Trimming left V 10 bases short and J 1 base short, with 14 bases between. Germline CDR1 reads MDHEN; CDR2 reads SYDVKM. CDR3 in amino acids: CANGRQGSYEQYF. CDR3 DNA sequence: TGTGCCAACGGACGGCAGGGATCCTACGAGCAGTACTTC.

DNA for the CDR3: TGTGCCAGTAGCTATACCGGGACAGGACACTACGAGCAGTACTTC. Translation: CASSYTGTGHYEQYF. The chain joins TRBV19 to TRBJ2-7; TRBD1 matches at 8 bases. Trimming at V came to 6 bases and at J to 3 bases, leaving 10 bases not matched to a gene. Per the germline V gene, CDR1 is LNHDA and CDR2 is SQIVND (reference sequence). The CDR3 is made up of 15 amino acids.

The genes are TRBV28 and TRBJ1-3; unclear D gene. Trimming cost V 8 bases and J 0 bases, with 20 bases left between them. Per the germline V gene, CDR1 is MDHEN and CDR2 is SYDVKM. This CDR3 is built from 17 residues. CDR3 bases: TGTGCCAGCGGACTTCCTGGACCAACGAGCTCTGGAAACACCATATATTTT. Translation: CASGLPGPTSSGNTIYF.

The CDR3 sequence: CASEQGSGANVLTF. The CDR3 DNA reads as TGTGCCAGTGAACAGGGCTCTGGGGCCAACGTCCTGACTTTC. The chain recombines TRBV2 with TRBJ2-6; D perhaps matches TRBD1 (6 bases). The CDR3 is made up of 14 amino acids. Trimming removed 9 bases at V and 0 bases at J, with 9 bases between. Germline CDR1 is SNHLY and CDR2 is FYNNEI.

V and J are TRBV20-1 and TRBJ2-7; no reliable D call. The CDR3 is 11 amino acids. V was cut by 6 bases and J by 2 bases, with 8 bases left in between. Per germline, CDR1 DFQATT and CDR2 SNEGSKA (reference sequence). CDR3 residues: CSAKRTYEQYF. In nucleotides, the CDR3 is TGCAGTGCCAAAAGGACCTACGAGCAGTACTTC.